Listed here are 4 T cell receptor beta chains from one sample, sequenced in a study of PD-1 blockade in mismatch repair-deficient tumors. Here immunoSEQ multiplex PCR was the method, and the copy in TCRdb shows in-frame clones only, minus some. The sample shows around 16,000 clones, about 86% of them seen only once. The source was PBMCs, collected 4 weeks after starting pembrolizumab. These receptors all come from an adult with mismatch repair-deficient cancer.

A single count supports this clone. The J gene is TRBJ1-2, the V gene TRBV9; D not resolved. The CDR3 contains 17 residues. CDR1 and CDR2 from the germline V gene are SGDLS and YYNGEE. The V end was cut by 4 bases, the J end by 7 bases, with 26 bases between. CDR3 nucleotides: TGTGCCAGCAGCAAGCGAACTTATAGCGGCCCGGGAGGTGGCTACACCTTC. It codes for CASSKRTYSGPGGGYTF.

The rearrangement links TRBV15 to TRBJ2-1; the D gene is possibly TRBD2 (6 bases). This CDR3 is built from 16 residues. CDR1 is LNHNV and CDR2 is YYDKDF in the germline V gene (reference sequence). The V end lost 0 bases, the J end lost 3 bases, and 12 bases lay between the germline ends. The CDR3 region is CATSRDLGEDYNEQFF. The CDR3 DNA is TGTGCCACCAGCAGAGATTTGGGGGAGGACTACAATGAGCAGTTCTTC.

The rearrangement links TRBV30 to TRBJ1-5; D unclear. CDR1 is GTSNPN and CDR2 is SVGIG in the germline V gene (reference sequence). CDR3 length equals 13 residues. V lost 1 base, J lost 5 bases, and 9 bases lay in between. CDR3 sequence reads: CAWSAFGDQPQHF. The CDR3 bases are TGTGCCTGGAGTGCGTTCGGGGATCAGCCCCAGCATTTT.

The V call is TRBV10-2, the J call TRBJ1-1; possible D gene TRBD1, 5 bases. Germline loops: CDR1 WSHSY, CDR2 SAAADI. The CDR3 sequence is 14 residues long. V lost 6 bases to trimming and J lost 0 bases, with 11 bases between them. The CDR3 protein is CASRLTAMNTEAFF. The CDR3 region has the DNA TGCGCCAGCAGATTGACAGCAATGAACACTGAAGCTTTCTTT.